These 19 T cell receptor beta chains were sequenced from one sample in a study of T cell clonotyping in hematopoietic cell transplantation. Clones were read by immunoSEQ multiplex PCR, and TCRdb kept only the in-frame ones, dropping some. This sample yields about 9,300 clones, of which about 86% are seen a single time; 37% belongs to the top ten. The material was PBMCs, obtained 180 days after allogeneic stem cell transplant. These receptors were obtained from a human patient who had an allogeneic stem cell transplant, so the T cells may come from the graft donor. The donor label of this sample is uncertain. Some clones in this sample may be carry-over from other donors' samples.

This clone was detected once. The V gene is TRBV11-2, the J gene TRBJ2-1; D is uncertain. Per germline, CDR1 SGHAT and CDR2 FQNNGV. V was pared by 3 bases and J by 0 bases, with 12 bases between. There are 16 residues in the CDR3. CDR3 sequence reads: CASSLPLTFSYNEQFF. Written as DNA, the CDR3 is TGTGCCAGCAGCTTGCCCCTTACGTTCTCCTACAATGAGCAGTTCTTC.

The CDR3 loop reads CAGGQGGETQYF. The CDR3 DNA reads TGTGCCGGCGGACAGGGAGGGGAGACCCAGTACTTC. The chain uses TRBV30 and TRBJ2-5, with a possible D match to TRBD1 (8 bases). Germline values: CDR1 GTSNPN, CDR2 SVGIG (reference sequence). V lost 8 bases and J lost 5, with 15 bases in between. This CDR3 has 12 residues.

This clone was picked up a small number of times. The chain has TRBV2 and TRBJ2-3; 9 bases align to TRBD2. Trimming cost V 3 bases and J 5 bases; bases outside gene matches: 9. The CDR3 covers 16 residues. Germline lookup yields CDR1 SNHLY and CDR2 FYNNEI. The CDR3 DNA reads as TGTGCCAGCAGTGAGACAATGACTAGCGGAGGAGATACGCAGTATTTT. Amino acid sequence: CASSETMTSGGDTQYF.

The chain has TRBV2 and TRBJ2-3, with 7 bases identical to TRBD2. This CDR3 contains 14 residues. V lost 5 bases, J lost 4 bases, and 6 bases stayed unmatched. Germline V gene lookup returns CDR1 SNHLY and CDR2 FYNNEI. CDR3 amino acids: CASSNNGRADTQYF. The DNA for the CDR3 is TGTGCCAGCAGTAATAATGGGAGGGCAGATACGCAGTATTTT.

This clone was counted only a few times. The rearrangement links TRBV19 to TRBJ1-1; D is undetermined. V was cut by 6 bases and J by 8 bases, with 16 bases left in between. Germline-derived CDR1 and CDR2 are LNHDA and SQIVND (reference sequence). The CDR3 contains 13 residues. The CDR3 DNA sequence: TGTGCCAGTAGCCCTTCGAGTATTTCCGAAGCTTTCTTT. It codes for CASSPSSISEAFF.

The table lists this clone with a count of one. In DNA form, the CDR3 reads TGTGCCAGCTCCCAGGGACAGGGAAGCAATCAGCCCCAGCATTTT. It encodes CASSQGQGSNQPQHF. The J gene is TRBJ1-5, the V gene TRBV18; 9 positions agree with TRBD1. CDR3 length: 15 amino acids. CDR1 is KGHSH and CDR2 is LQKENI in the germline V gene. V shed 6 bases, J shed 1 base, and the junction held 4 bases outside the gene matches.

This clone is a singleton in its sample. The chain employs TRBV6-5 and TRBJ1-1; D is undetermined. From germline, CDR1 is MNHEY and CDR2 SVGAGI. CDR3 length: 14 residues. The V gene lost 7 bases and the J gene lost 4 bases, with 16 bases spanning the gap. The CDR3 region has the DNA TGTGCCAGCATCCGGACTCGGGCGGGCACTGAAGCTTTCTTT. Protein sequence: CASIRTRAGTEAFF.

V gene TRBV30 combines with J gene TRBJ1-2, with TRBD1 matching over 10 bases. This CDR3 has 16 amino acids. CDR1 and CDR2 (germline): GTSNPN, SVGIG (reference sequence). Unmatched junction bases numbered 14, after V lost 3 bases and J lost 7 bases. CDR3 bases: TGTGCCTGGAGAAGATCCGGGACAGGGGTTTCCGTTGGCTACACCTTC. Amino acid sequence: CAWRRSGTGVSVGYTF.

In nucleotides, the CDR3 is TGTGCCTGGAGAGCACAGGGGGCGAAGAACACTGAAGCTTTCTTT. This gives the protein CAWRAQGAKNTEAFF. The chain links TRBV30 to TRBJ1-1; the match to TRBD1 covers 9 bases. V lost 3 bases and J lost 1; bases outside the gene matches: 6. CDR3 size: 15 residues. Germline CDR1 and CDR2: GTSNPN and SVGIG (reference sequence).

The CDR3 DNA reads as TGTGCCAGCAGTTACCGGTACAGGGAGGGCTACACCTTC. Protein sequence: CASSYRYREGYTF. This chain joins TRBV6-5 and TRBJ1-2; a weak D match, TRBD1 (6 bases). V lost 2 bases, J lost 8 bases, and 12 bases lay in between. Per germline, CDR1 MNHEY and CDR2 SVGAGI. This CDR3 is built from 13 residues.

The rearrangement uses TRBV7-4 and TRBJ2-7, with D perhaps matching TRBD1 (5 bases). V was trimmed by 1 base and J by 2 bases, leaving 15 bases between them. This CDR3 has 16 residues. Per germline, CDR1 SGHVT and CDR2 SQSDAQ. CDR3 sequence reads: CASSLVQQVAAYEQYF. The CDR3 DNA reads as TGTGCCAGCAGCTTAGTCCAACAGGTCGCCGCCTACGAGCAGTACTTC.

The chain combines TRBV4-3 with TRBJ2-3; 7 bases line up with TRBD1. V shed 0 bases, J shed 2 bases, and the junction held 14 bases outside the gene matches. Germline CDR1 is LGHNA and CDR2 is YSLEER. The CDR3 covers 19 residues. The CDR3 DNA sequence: TGCGCCAGCAGCCAAGATCCTGAGGGGGCAAAAGGGGACACAGATACGCAGTATTTT. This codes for CASSQDPEGAKGDTDTQYF.

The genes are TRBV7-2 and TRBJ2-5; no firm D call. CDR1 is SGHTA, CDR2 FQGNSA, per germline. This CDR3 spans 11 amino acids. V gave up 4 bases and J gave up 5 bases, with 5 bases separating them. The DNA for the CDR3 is TGTGCCAGCAGCTCTGGGGAGACCCAGTACTTC. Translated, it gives CASSSGETQYF.

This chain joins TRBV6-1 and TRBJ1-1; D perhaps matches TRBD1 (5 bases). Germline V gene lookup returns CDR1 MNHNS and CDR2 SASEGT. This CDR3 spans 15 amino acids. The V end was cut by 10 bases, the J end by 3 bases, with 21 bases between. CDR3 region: CAMRGNGAWDTEAFF. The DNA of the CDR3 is TGTGCCATGAGAGGGAACGGGGCTTGGGACACTGAAGCTTTCTTT.

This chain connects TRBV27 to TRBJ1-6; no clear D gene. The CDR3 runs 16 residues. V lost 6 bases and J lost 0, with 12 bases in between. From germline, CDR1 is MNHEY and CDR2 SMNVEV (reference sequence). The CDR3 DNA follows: TGTGCCAGCAGACTTGACCGAAGCTCCTATAATTCACCCCTCCACTTT. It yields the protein CASRLDRSSYNSPLHF.

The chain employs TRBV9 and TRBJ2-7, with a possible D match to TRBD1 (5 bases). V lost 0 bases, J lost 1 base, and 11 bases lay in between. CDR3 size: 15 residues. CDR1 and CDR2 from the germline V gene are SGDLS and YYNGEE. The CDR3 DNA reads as TGTGCCAGCAGCGTAGCCTCAGGGCCATCCTACGAGCAGTACTTC. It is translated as CASSVASGPSYEQYF.

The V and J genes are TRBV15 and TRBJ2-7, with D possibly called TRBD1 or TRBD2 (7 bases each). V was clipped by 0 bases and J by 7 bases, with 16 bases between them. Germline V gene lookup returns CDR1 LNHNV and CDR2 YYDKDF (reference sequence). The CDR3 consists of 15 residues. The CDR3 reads CATSRDQGGLEEQYF. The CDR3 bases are TGTGCCACCAGCAGAGATCAGGGGGGGTTGGAGGAGCAGTACTTC.

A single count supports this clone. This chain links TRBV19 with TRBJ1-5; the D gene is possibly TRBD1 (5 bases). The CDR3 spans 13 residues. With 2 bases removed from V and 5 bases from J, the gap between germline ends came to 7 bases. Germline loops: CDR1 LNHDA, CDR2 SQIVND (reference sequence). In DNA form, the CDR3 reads TGTGCCAGTAGTATACAGGGATATCAGCCCCAGCATTTT. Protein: CASSIQGYQPQHF.

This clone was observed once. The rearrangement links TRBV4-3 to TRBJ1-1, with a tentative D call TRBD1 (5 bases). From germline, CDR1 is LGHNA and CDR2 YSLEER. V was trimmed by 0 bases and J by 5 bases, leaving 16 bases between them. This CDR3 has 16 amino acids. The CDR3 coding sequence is TGCGCCAGCAGCCAAGATCTTGCAGGGCCGGGAACTGAAGCTTTCTTT. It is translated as CASSQDLAGPGTEAFF.